This record looks at one TCR beta chain sequence and its context. Its specificity is not known. As to time point: after neoadjuvant nivolumab, at surgical resection. The record originates from a study of neoadjuvant anti-PD-1 for oral cavity cancer. Whole-study results and caveats: Higher pretreatment Treg/Th17 ratios tracked higher pretreatment blood clonality.

CDR3 size: 17 residues. The germline gives CDR1 MNHNS, CDR2 SASEGT. V was clipped by 1 base and J by 3 bases, with 19 bases between them. The protocol was immunoSEQ multiplex PCR, while the TCRdb copy is restricted to in-frame clones and leaves out a portion. This table has around 67,000 clones, 70% to 90% appearing once. The rearrangement joins TRBV6-1 to TRBJ2-7; D remains unclear. The TCR was taken from a person aged 40 to 85 with oral cavity squamous cell carcinoma. Sequencing used PBMCs, obtained after nivolumab (anti-PD-1) treatment. The CDR3 sequence: CASSEGVGLTPLYEQYF. CDR3 nucleotide sequence: TGTGCCAGCAGTGAAGGAGTAGGGTTGACCCCCCTCTACGAGCAGTACTTC.